The 7 T cell receptor beta chains in this list originate from one sample, sequenced in a study of T cell repertoires in cytomegalovirus infection (dated by TCRdb to the late 2010s). The sample was run on an Illumina HiSeq 1500. TCRdb trimmed public reads at Q25 via fastp, called clones via MiXCR and kept in-frame beta chains. Entries are consolidated by CDR3 protein sequence, retaining the most common genes and DNA. The sample has a few hundred thousand distinct CDR3 sequences on record, 42% of them singletons. The ten largest clones represent about two fifths of the sample. The antigens of these receptors remain unknown. What the treatment or condition label conveys for this sample: in vitro stimulation with specific CMV peptide epitopes to enrich CMV-specific T cells. Sample: cultured PBMCs, taken from culture after CMV antigen stimulation. These receptors were taken from a human donor in good health (CMV status not recorded). Some clones in this sample may be carry-over from other donors' samples.

The chain employs TRBV10-3 and TRBJ2-5, with 7 positions matching TRBD1. V shed 3 bases and J 4 bases; nucleotides not matched to a gene: 11. The germline CDR1 and CDR2 sequences are ENHRY and SYGVKD. This CDR3 is 16 amino acids long. The CDR3 DNA reads as TGTGCCATCAGTGAAGGGGACAGTTCCTACACAGAGACCCAGTACTTC. Encoded protein: CAISEGDSSYTETQYF.

V usage is TRBV10-3 and J usage is TRBJ2-2; the match to TRBD1 covers 7 bases. CDR1 and CDR2 from the germline V gene are ENHRY and SYGVKD. This CDR3 spans 15 amino acids. V lost 10 bases, J lost 2 bases, and 10 bases stayed unmatched. The CDR3 DNA reads TGTGCCACATGGACCGGGACAGTCAACACCGGGGAGCTGTTTTTT. Its translation: CATWTGTVNTGELFF.

A few counts support this clonotype. The chain uses TRBV11-2 and TRBJ1-2, with TRBD1 identical over 9 bases. There are 16 residues in the CDR3. Germline trimming cut 1 base from V and 2 bases from J; bases unmatched to any gene: 5. The germline CDR1 and CDR2 sequences are SGHAT and FQNNGV. The CDR3 nucleotides read TGTGCCAGCAGCTTAGGATGGGGACAGGGAAACTATGGCTACACCTTC. It codes for CASSLGWGQGNYGYTF.

This clonotype occurred a few times. V and J are TRBV7-2 and TRBJ2-2; no clear D. The V and J ends lost 6 bases and 3 bases respectively, with 5 bases between them. From germline, CDR1 is SGHTA and CDR2 FQGNSA. The CDR3 has 12 amino acids. CDR3 DNA: TGTGCCAGCAGATCAGACACCGGGGAGCTGTTTTTT. Amino acid sequence: CASRSDTGELFF.

This clonotype was counted only a few times. This chain uses TRBV6-5 with TRBJ2-3, with 8 bases matching TRBD2. CDR1 is MNHEY and CDR2 is SVGAGI in the germline V gene. The CDR3 covers 13 residues. The trim removed 7 bases at V and 6 bases at J, leaving 6 bases unmatched. The CDR3 here is CASTGGGMDTQYF. CDR3 coding DNA: TGTGCCAGCACCGGGGGGGGGATGGATACGCAGTATTTT.

This chain connects TRBV10-3 to TRBJ2-7; the match to TRBD2 covers 11 bases. The length of the CDR3 is 14 residues. J gave up 6 bases and V 3 bases, and 4 bases lay outside the gene matches. Looked up from germline, CDR1 is ENHRY and CDR2 is SYGVKD. The CDR3 DNA reads TGTGCCATCAGTGATGGGCTAGCGGGAGGCGAGCAGTACTTC. Translating it yields CAISDGLAGGEQYF.

The rearrangement uses TRBV19 and TRBJ2-7; D remains unclear. The CDR3 has 13 amino acids. From germline, CDR1 is LNHDA and CDR2 SQIVND (reference sequence). Between the trimmed V and J ends, which lost 5 bases and 6 bases, there was a span of 14 bases. CDR3 region: CASSWPFGGEQYF. The CDR3 DNA reads as TGTGCCAGTAGTTGGCCTTTCGGCGGCGAGCAGTACTTC. Full variable domain (remainder filled in from reference TRBV19 and TRBJ2-7): DGGITQSPKYLFRKEGQNVTLSCEQNLNHDAMYWYRQDPGQGLRLIYYSQIVNDFQKGDIAEGYSVSREKKESFPLTVTSAQKNPTAFYLCASSWPFGGEQYFGPGTRLTVT.